These 2 T cell receptor beta chains came from one sample sequenced in a study of cytomegalovirus exposure and HLA in healthy donors. The PCR contained 60 Vbeta and 13 Jbeta primers. Assay used: immunoSEQ multiplex PCR; TCRdb lists only in-frame clones, some missing. The profile shows roughly 150,000 clones, roughly 72% of them singletons. The specimen sequenced was PBMCs. The source of these receptors is a man in his forties in good health and CMV-seronegative.

This chain joins TRBV4-3 and TRBJ2-1; 9 bases are a match to TRBD1. CDR1 and CDR2 from the germline V gene are LGHNA and YSLEER. J gave up 8 bases and V 0 bases, and 8 bases lay outside the gene matches. CDR3 length: 16 residues. The CDR3, as DNA: TGCGCCAGCAGCCAAGAATTGGGGACAGGGATGGATGAGCAGTTCTTC. Protein product: CASSQELGTGMDEQFF.

This clone was seen only a few times. The junction departs from germline at one end; a sequencing error may be responsible. V and J are TRBV18 and TRBJ1-2, with 11 bases lining up with TRBD1. The CDR3 covers 16 residues. The germline V gene has CDR1 KGHSH and CDR2 LQKENI. The CDR3 DNA reads as TGTGCCAGCTCACCTACCGGGACAGGGGGTGTTTATGGCTACCCCTTC. Amino acid sequence: CASSPTGTGGVYGYPF. Supplemented by reference TRBV18 and TRBJ1-2, the full variable domain reads NAGVMQNPRHLVRRRGQEARLRCSPMKGHSHVYWYRQLPEEGLKFMVYLQKENIIDESGMPKERFSAEFPKEGPSILRIQQVVRGDSAAYFCASSPTGTGGVYGYPFGSGTRLTVV.